A single sample is the source of the 13 T cell receptor beta chains below, sequenced in a study of cytomegalovirus exposure and HLA in healthy donors. PCR primers comprised 60 Vbeta and 13 Jbeta primers. Method: immunoSEQ multiplex PCR; TCRdb's copy keeps in-frame clones and lacks some. The sample lists over 150,000 clones, around 80% occurring once. Sequencing was carried out using PBMCs. Receptor source: a man aged 18 to 35 in good health and CMV-seronegative.

In DNA, the CDR3 is TGTGCCAGCAGCTCGGGACAGGCCAGAAACACCATATATTTT. Amino acids: CASSSGQARNTIYF. The chain employs TRBV5-4 and TRBJ1-3; 8 nucleotides agree with TRBD1. The length of the CDR3 is 14 residues. The ends lost 3 bases at V and 5 bases at J; junction bases unmatched: 4. Germline CDR1 is SGHNT and CDR2 is YYREEE (reference sequence).

This clone was observed a few times. This sample includes further DNA sequences coding for the same CDR3. The gene calls are TRBV7-9 and TRBJ1-2; 8 bases are shared with TRBD1. Trimming took 5 bases from V and 2 from J; bases not matched to a gene: 4. The CDR3 has 14 amino acids. CDR1 and CDR2 from the germline V gene are SEHNR and FQNEAQ (reference sequence). This CDR3 is CASSQGAGNYGYTF. CDR3 coding DNA: TGTGCCAGCAGCCAGGGGGCAGGGAACTATGGCTACACCTTC.

The chain employs TRBV29-1 and TRBJ2-7, with D possibly matching TRBD1 (6 bases). The CDR3 sequence is 10 residues long. V lost 5 bases, J lost 6 bases, and 8 bases lay in between. CDR1 SQVTM and CDR2 ANQGSEA come from the germline V gene. Here the CDR3 reads CSVLTGEQYF. CDR3 DNA: TGCAGCGTTCTGACAGGCGAGCAGTACTTC.

V and J are TRBV7-6 and TRBJ2-7, with a tentative D call TRBD2 (6 bases). In germline, CDR1 is SGHVS, CDR2 FNYEAQ. V shed 0 bases and J shed 5 bases, with 11 bases lying between them. The CDR3 has 14 amino acids. CDR3 sequence reads: CASSLASSVHEQYF. CDR3 in DNA: TGTGCCAGCAGCTTAGCCTCTAGCGTGCACGAGCAGTACTTC.

The chain combines TRBV5-6 with TRBJ1-1; D not resolved. The V end lost 2 bases, the J end lost 3 bases, and 8 bases lay between the germline ends. The germline V gene encodes CDR1 SGHDT and CDR2 YYEEEE. The CDR3 is 13 residues long. The CDR3 spells CASSFREYTEAFF. Here the CDR3 DNA reads TGTGCCAGCAGCTTCCGGGAGTACACTGAAGCTTTCTTT.

This clone was recorded once. V is TRBV7-2 and J is TRBJ2-4; TRBD2 might be the D (5 bases). This CDR3 spans 16 amino acids. Germline assignment: CDR1 SGHTA and CDR2 FQGNSA. Trimming took 1 base from V and 1 from J, leaving 11 bases between them. DNA of the CDR3: TGTGCCAGCAGCTTAGTTTCCGGGAACGCCAAAAACATTCAGTACTTC. This sequence encodes CASSLVSGNAKNIQYF.

This clone was observed a handful of times. This chain connects TRBV28 to TRBJ1-4; 9 nucleotides align to TRBD1. Unmatched junction bases numbered 9, after V lost 2 bases and J lost 8 bases. The germline gives CDR1 MDHEN, CDR2 SYDVKM. The CDR3 consists of 16 residues. The CDR3 DNA reads TGTGCCAGCAGTTTACCGCCGGGACAGGGCGGGGAAAAACTGTTTTTT. Amino acid sequence: CASSLPPGQGGEKLFF.

The chain employs TRBV6-5 and TRBJ1-1; D possibly corresponds to TRBD1 (5 bases). V was cut by 4 bases and J by 4 bases, with 13 bases left in between. Germline loops: CDR1 MNHEY, CDR2 SVGAGI. The CDR3 totals 14 residues. The CDR3: CASSSAGGGTEAFF. The CDR3 bases are TGTGCCAGCAGTTCCGCGGGGGGAGGCACTGAAGCTTTCTTT.

The chain links TRBV11-2 to TRBJ1-1, with 7 bases fitting TRBD1. The germline V gene encodes CDR1 SGHAT and CDR2 FQNNGV. V gave up 1 base and J gave up 4 bases; unmatched junction bases: 6. The CDR3 runs to 15 residues. The CDR3 bases are TGTGCCAGCAGCTTAGTGGGACAGATGAGCACTGAAGCTTTCTTT. Translating gives CASSLVGQMSTEAFF.

For this clone: Other DNA sequences in the sample encode the same CDR3. This chain joins TRBV5-4 and TRBJ1-1; D remains unclear. V was shortened by 1 base and J by 3 bases, with 7 bases between the two germline ends. Germline CDR1 SGHNT, CDR2 YYREEE (reference sequence). The CDR3 is 13 amino acids. DNA of the CDR3: TGTGCCAGCAGCTTGAACAGAGACACTGAAGCTTTCTTT. It yields the protein CASSLNRDTEAFF.

The V call is TRBV4-3, the J call TRBJ1-1, with a possible D match to TRBD1 (5 bases). This CDR3 region has 13 residues. Germline-derived CDR1 and CDR2 are LGHNA and YSLEER. Trimming pared 1 base from V and 6 bases from J, leaving 9 bases between. The CDR3 region has the DNA TGCGCCAGCAGCCAAGCAGGGCGGCCTGAAGCTTTCTTT. Translated, it gives CASSQAGRPEAFF.

V and J are TRBV4-1 and TRBJ1-5; 8 positions agree with TRBD1. Germline V CDR1 and CDR2: MGHRA, YSYEKL. The CDR3 has 16 residues. V shed 4 bases, J shed 0 bases, and the junction held 5 bases outside the gene matches. CDR3 protein: CASSPQGVNSNQPQHF. The CDR3 nucleotides read TGCGCCAGCAGCCCACAGGGGGTAAATAGCAATCAGCCCCAGCATTTT.

The chain employs TRBV4-1 and TRBJ2-7; 10 bases match TRBD2. V lost 0 bases and J lost 0; bases outside the gene matches: 5. The CDR3 runs 17 residues. Germline V gene data show CDR1 as MGHRA and CDR2 as YSYEKL. The CDR3 loop reads CASSQDPSGGLSYEQYF. The CDR3 DNA reads as TGCGCCAGCAGCCAAGACCCTAGCGGGGGTCTCTCCTACGAGCAGTACTTC.